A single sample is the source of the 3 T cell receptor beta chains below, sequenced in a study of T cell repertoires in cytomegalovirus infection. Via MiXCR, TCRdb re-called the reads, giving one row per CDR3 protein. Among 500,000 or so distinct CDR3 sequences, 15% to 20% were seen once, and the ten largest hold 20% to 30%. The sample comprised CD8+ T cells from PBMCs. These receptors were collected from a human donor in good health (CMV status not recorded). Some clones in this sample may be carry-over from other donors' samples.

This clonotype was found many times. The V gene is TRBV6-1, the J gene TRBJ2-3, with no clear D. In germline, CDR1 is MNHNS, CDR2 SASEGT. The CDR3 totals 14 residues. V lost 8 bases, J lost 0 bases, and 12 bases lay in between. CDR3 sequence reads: CASGIGRSTDTQYF. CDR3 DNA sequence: TGTGCCAGCGGAATAGGCAGGAGCACAGATACGCAGTATTTT.

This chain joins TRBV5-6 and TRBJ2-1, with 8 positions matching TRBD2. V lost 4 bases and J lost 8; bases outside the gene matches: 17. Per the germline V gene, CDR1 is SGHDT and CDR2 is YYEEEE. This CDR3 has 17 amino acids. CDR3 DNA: TGTGCCAGCAGCAAACCGGGACTAGGGCCCGTGCGTCATGAGCAGTTCTTC. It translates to CASSKPGLGPVRHEQFF. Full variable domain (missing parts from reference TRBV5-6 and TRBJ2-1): DAGVTQSPTHLIKTRGQQVTLRCSPKSGHDTVSWYQQALGQGPQFIFQYYEEEERQRGNFPDRFSGHQFPNYSSELNVNALLLGDSALYLCASSKPGLGPVRHEQFFGPGTRLTVL.

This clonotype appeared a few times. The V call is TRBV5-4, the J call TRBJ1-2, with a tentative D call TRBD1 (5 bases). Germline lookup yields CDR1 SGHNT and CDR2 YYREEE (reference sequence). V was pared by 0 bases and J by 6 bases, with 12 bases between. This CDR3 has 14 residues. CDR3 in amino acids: CASSLDRGGDGYTF. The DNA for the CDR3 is TGTGCCAGCAGCTTGGACCGGGGAGGGGATGGCTACACCTTC.